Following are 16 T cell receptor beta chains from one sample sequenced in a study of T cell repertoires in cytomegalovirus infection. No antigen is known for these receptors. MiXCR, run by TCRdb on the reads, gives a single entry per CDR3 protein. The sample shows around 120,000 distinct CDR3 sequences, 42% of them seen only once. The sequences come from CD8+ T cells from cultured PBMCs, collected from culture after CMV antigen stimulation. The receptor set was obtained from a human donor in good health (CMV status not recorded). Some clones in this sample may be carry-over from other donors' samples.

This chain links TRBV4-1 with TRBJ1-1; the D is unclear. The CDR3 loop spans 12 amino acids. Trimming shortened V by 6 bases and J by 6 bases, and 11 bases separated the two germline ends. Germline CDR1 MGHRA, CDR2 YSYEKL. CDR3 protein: CASSQQSAEAFF. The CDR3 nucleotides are TGCGCCAGCAGTCAACAGAGCGCTGAAGCTTTCTTT.

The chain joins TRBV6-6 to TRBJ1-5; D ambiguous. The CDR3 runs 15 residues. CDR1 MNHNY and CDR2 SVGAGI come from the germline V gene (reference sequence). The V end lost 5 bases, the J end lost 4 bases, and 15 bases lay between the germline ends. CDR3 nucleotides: TGTGCCAGCAGTCGGGTCCCGGTGGGGAATCAGCCCCAGCATTTT. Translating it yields CASSRVPVGNQPQHF.

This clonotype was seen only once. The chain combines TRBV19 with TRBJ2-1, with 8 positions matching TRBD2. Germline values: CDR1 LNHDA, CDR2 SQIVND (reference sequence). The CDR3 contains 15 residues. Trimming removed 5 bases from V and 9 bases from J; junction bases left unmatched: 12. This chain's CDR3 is CASSLVSGGYVEQFF. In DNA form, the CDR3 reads TGTGCCAGTAGTCTGGTGTCGGGGGGGTATGTTGAGCAGTTCTTC.

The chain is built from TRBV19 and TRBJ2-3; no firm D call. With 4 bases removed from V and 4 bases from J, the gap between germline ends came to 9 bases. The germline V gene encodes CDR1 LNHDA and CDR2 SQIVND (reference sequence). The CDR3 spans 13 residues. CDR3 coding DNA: TGTGCCAGTAGTACTACGGGCGCAGATACGCAGTATTTT. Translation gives CASSTTGADTQYF.

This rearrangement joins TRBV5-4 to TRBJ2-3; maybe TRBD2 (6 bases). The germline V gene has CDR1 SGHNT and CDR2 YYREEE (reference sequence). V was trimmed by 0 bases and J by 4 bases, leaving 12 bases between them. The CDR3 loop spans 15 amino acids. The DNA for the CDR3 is TGTGCCAGCAGCTTGGTTGTCGGGGGACCAGATACGCAGTATTTT. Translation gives CASSLVVGGPDTQYF.

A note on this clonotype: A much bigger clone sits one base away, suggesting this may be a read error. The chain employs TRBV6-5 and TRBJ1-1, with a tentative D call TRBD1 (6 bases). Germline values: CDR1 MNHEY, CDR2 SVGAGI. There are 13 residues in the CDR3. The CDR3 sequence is CTSSPRGGPEAFF. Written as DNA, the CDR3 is TGTACCAGCAGTCCCCGGGGGGGCCCTGAAGCTTTCTTT.

The CDR3 region has the DNA TGTGCCAGCAGCTCACAGGGAGAGGGGGGCTACACCTTC. Protein product: CASSSQGEGGYTF. The V and J genes are TRBV27 and TRBJ1-2; possible D gene TRBD1, 6 bases. Germline V CDR1 and CDR2: MNHEY, SMNVEV (reference sequence). V shed 6 bases and J shed 8 bases, with 16 bases lying between them. The length of the CDR3 is 13 residues.

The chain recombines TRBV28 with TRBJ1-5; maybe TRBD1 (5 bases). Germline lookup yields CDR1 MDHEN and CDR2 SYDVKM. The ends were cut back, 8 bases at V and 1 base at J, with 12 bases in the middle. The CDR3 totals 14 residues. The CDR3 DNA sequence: TGTGCCAGCTGTCTAGGGGTAAGCAATCAGCCCCAGCATTTT. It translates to CASCLGVSNQPQHF. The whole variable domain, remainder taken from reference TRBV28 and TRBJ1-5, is DVKVTQSSRYLVKRTGEKVFLECVQDMDHENMFWYRQDPGLGLRLIYFSYDVKMKEKGDIPEGYSVSREKKERFSLILESASTNQTSMYLCASCLGVSNQPQHFGDGTRLSIL.

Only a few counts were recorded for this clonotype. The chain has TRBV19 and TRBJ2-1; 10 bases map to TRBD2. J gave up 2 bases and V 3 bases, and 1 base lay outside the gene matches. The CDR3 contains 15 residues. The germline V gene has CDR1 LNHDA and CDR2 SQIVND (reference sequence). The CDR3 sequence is CASSMSGGAYNEQFF. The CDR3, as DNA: TGTGCCAGTAGTATGAGCGGGGGGGCCTACAATGAGCAGTTCTTC.

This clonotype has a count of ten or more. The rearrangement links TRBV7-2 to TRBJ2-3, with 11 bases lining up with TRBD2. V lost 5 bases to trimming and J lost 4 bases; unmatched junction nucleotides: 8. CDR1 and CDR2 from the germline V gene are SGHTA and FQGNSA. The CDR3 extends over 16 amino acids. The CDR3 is CASSILSGGEADTQYF. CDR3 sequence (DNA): TGTGCCAGCAGCATACTTAGCGGGGGGGAAGCAGATACGCAGTATTTT.

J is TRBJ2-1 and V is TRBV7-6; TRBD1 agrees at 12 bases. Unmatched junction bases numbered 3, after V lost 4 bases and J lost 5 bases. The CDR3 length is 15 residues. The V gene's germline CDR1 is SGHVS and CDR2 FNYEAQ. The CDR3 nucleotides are TGTGCCAGCAGCTCCCGGGACAGGGGGCACAATGAGCAGTTCTTC. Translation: CASSSRDRGHNEQFF.

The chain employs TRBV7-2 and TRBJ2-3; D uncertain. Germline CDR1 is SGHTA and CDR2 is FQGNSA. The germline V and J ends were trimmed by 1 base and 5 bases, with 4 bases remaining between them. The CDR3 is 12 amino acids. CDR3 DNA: TGTGCCAGCAGCTTAGAGGTAGATACGCAGTATTTT. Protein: CASSLEVDTQYF. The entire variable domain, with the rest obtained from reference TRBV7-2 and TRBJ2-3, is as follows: GAGVSQSPSNKVTEKGKDVELRCDPISGHTALYWYRQSLGQGLEFLIYFQGNSAPDKSGLPSDRFSAERTGGSVSTLTIQRTQQEDSAVYLCASSLEVDTQYFGPGTRLTVL.

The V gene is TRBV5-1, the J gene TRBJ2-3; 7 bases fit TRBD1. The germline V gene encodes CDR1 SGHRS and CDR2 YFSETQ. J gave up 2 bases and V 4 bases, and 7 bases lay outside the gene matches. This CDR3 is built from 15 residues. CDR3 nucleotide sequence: TGCGCCAGCAGCGTACGGACAGGTGCCACAGATACGCAGTATTTT. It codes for CASSVRTGATDTQYF.

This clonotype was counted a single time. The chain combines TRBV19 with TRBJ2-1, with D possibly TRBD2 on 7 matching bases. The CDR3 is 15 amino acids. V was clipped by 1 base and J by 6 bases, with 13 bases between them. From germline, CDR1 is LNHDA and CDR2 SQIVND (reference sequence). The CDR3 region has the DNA TGTGCCAGTAGTATAGTGGGGGGGCTGGCCAATGAGCAGTTCTTC. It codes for CASSIVGGLANEQFF.

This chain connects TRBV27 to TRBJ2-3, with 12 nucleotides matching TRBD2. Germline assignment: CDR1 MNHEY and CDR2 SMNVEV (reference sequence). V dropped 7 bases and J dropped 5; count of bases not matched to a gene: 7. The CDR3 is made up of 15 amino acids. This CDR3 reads CASTSGLAGLDTQYF. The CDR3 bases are TGTGCCAGCACCTCTGGACTAGCGGGGTTAGATACGCAGTATTTT.

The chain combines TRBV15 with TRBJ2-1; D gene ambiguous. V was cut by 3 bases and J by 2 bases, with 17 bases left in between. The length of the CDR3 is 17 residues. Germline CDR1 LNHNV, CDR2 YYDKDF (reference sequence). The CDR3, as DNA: TGTGCCACCAGCAGCGATTATCTAGTTCGTCCCTACAATGAGCAGTTCTTC. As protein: CATSSDYLVRPYNEQFF.